In its sample, the clone carrying this TCR beta chain was seen many times. The antigen is undetermined. The ends were cut back, 3 bases at V and 3 bases at J, with 18 bases in the middle. The CDR3 covers 17 residues. This entry belongs to a study of CD8 T cells in ankylosing spondylitis. General study results and limits: What seemed typical of ankylosing spondylitis blood was a TCR beta motif built from roughly eight highly homologous variants.

TCRdb re-called the 5' RACE reads through MiXCR, storing one row per CDR3 protein. This sample has some 840,000 distinct CDR3 sequences; roughly 10% occur once, and the top ten carry 0.51%. The chain is built from TRBV12-3 or TRBV12-4 and TRBJ2-1; either TRBD1 or TRBD2 may supply D (5 bases each). The sequenced sample consisted of blood, either unsorted or a sorted T cell fraction (not recorded which). The source of this sequence is a male donor with ankylosing spondylitis. The CDR3 here is CASSLARGTLSYNEQFF. The CDR3 nucleotides are TGTGCCAGCAGTTTGGCCCGTGGGACGCTGAGCTACAATGAGCAGTTCTTC.